This passage covers 9 T cell receptor beta chains from one sample sequenced in a study of cytomegalovirus exposure and HLA in healthy donors. The assay was immunoSEQ multiplex PCR, and TCRdb's table has in-frame clones only and misses some. The sample contains about 130,000 clones, under 90% of which appear only once. Sequenced sample: PBMCs. The receptors here all came from a man aged 25-45 years in good health and CMV-seronegative.

This chain uses TRBV18 with TRBJ2-7, with D maybe TRBD1 (6 bases). The germline CDR1 and CDR2 sequences are KGHSH and LQKENI. The CDR3 has 13 residues. V was shortened by 0 bases and J by 9 bases, with 12 bases between the two germline ends. CDR3 sequence: CASSPPGAARQYF. The CDR3 DNA reads TGTGCCAGCTCACCACCGGGGGCGGCGAGGCAGTACTTC.

The chain couples TRBV6-5 to TRBJ1-1; D may be TRBD1 (5 bases). The germline gives CDR1 MNHEY, CDR2 SVGAGI. V was cut by 4 bases and J by 1 base, with 13 bases left in between. There are 15 residues in the CDR3. CDR3 in amino acids: CASSFQGAGNTEAFF. DNA of the CDR3: TGTGCCAGCAGTTTCCAAGGGGCCGGGAACACTGAAGCTTTCTTT.

The chain employs TRBV28 and TRBJ2-1, with 12 bases identical to TRBD1. V lost 6 bases, J lost 8 bases, and 8 bases stayed unmatched. Per germline, CDR1 MDHEN and CDR2 SYDVKM. The CDR3 has 15 residues. CDR3: CASRTGQGASDEQFF. CDR3 coding DNA: TGTGCCAGCAGAACGGGACAGGGGGCATCGGATGAGCAGTTCTTC.

The chain recombines TRBV7-6 with TRBJ2-5, with 12 bases fitting TRBD2. Losses at the gene ends were 4 bases for V and 5 bases for J; bases not matched to a gene: 5. The CDR3 is 15 amino acids. Germline V gives CDR1 SGHVS, CDR2 FNYEAQ. CDR3 sequence: CASSSWTSGAETQYF. CDR3 coding DNA: TGTGCCAGCAGCTCATGGACTAGCGGGGCGGAGACCCAGTACTTC.

The chain is built from TRBV18 and TRBJ1-4; 7 positions match TRBD1. CDR1 KGHSH and CDR2 LQKENI come from the germline V gene. Germline trimming cut 6 bases from V and 7 bases from J; bases unmatched to any gene: 11. CDR3 length: 15 residues. CDR3 protein: CASSLQEGASEKLFF. The CDR3 DNA is TGTGCCAGCTCCCTGCAGGAGGGGGCGAGTGAAAAACTGTTTTTT.

This chain links TRBV4-1 with TRBJ1-6; D gene unclear. CDR1 is MGHRA and CDR2 is YSYEKL in the germline V gene. The germline V and J ends were trimmed by 5 bases and 0 bases, with 14 bases remaining between them. This CDR3 is 17 amino acids long. CDR3 sequence (DNA): TGCGCCAGCAGCAACCTCAGGCTAAGCTCCTATAATTCACCCCTCCACTTT. The encoded protein is CASSNLRLSSYNSPLHF.

V and J are TRBV7-2 and TRBJ2-3; the D gene is possibly TRBD1 (6 bases). CDR3 size: 16 residues. The V gene's germline CDR1 is SGHTA and CDR2 FQGNSA. Trimming left V 5 bases short and J 0 bases short, with 15 bases between. The CDR3 loop reads CASSIRTAASTDTQYF. Here the CDR3 DNA reads TGTGCCAGCAGCATACGGACAGCCGCAAGCACAGATACGCAGTATTTT.

This clone is a singleton in its sample. V usage is TRBV25-1 and J usage is TRBJ2-5; TRBD1 might be the D (6 bases). V lost 3 bases and J 4 bases, leaving 18 bases between the germline ends. The CDR3 consists of 16 residues. Germline V gene data show CDR1 as MGHDK and CDR2 as SYGVNS. CDR3 nucleotide sequence: TGTGCCAGCAGTGACGACAACACAGGGTTCCGAGAGACCCAGTACTTC. Protein: CASSDDNTGFRETQYF.

This chain uses TRBV28 with TRBJ1-5, with 9 bases identical to TRBD1. Germline lookup yields CDR1 MDHEN and CDR2 SYDVKM. The CDR3 extends over 13 amino acids. J was trimmed by 16 bases and V by 1 base; bases with no gene match: 8. The CDR3 spells CASSLSIWGQGHF. CDR3 sequence (DNA): TGTGCCAGCAGTTTATCGATCTGGGGACAGGGTCATTTT.